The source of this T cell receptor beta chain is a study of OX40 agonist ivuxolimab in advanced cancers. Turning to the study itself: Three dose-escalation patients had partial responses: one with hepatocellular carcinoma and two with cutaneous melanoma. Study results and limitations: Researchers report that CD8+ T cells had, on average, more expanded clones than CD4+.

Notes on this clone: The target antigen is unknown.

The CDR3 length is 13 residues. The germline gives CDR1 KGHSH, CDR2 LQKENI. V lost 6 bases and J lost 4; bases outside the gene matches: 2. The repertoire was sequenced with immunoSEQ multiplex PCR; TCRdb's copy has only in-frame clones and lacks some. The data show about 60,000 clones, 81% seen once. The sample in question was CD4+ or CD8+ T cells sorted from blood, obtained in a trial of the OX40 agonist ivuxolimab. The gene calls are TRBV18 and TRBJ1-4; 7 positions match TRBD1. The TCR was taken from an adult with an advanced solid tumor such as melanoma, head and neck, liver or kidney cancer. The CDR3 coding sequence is TGTGCCAGCTCGACAGGGTTTAATGAAAAACTGTTTTTT. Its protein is CASSTGFNEKLFF.